Shown below are 15 T cell receptor beta chains from a single sample sequenced in a study of blood T cell repertoires in COVID-19. Sequenced by immunoSEQ multiplex PCR; TCRdb stores in-frame clones only, minus some. The data contain over 20,000 clones, almost 95% of them seen just once; the ten biggest clones take up about 1.9%. Sequencing used peripheral blood. These receptors came from a human donor in a cohort sampled during active COVID-19.

The V and J genes are TRBV10-3 and TRBJ1-2; 7 bases map to TRBD1. Germline trimming cut 0 bases from V and 6 bases from J; bases unmatched to any gene: 7. CDR1 is ENHRY, CDR2 SYGVKD, per germline. The CDR3 totals 15 residues. The CDR3 nucleotides read TGTGCCATCAGTGAGTCGTCGACAGGGCCGGATGGCTACACCTTC. This encodes CAISESSTGPDGYTF.

CDR3 sequence: CAWTSGAPGTEAFF. CDR3 bases: TGTGCCTGGACGTCCGGTGCCCCCGGCACTGAAGCTTTCTTT. This chain links TRBV30 with TRBJ1-1; D not certain. This CDR3 spans 14 amino acids. V gave up 4 bases and J gave up 4 bases, with 16 bases separating them. CDR1 GTSNPN and CDR2 SVGIG come from the germline V gene (reference sequence).

V usage is TRBV27 and J usage is TRBJ1-1, with 8 bases lining up with TRBD1. The CDR3 covers 15 residues. V gave up 0 bases and J gave up 6 bases; unmatched junction bases: 6. Germline assignment: CDR1 MNHEY and CDR2 SMNVEV (reference sequence). CDR3 nucleotides: TGTGCCAGCAGTTTATCGAGCAGGGGGCCGGCTGAAGCTTTCTTT. Translating gives CASSLSSRGPAEAFF.

This chain connects TRBV4-1 to TRBJ2-3; 14 positions agree with TRBD2. Trimming took 10 bases from V and 1 from J; bases not matched to a gene: 7. CDR1 is MGHRA, CDR2 YSYEKL, per germline. The length of the CDR3 is 16 residues. The CDR3 DNA follows: TGCGCCAACAGACTAGCGGGAGGGCCCGGCACAGATACGCAGTATTTT. Its translation: CANRLAGGPGTDTQYF.

The genes are TRBV25-1 and TRBJ1-2, with a tentative D call TRBD1 (5 bases). Trimming cost V 0 bases and J 4 bases, with 12 bases left between them. Per the germline V gene, CDR1 is MGHDK and CDR2 is SYGVNS. The CDR3 is 15 amino acids. The CDR3: CASSEYRQGSYGYTF. CDR3 nucleotides: TGTGCCAGCAGTGAATATCGGCAGGGATCCTATGGCTACACCTTC.

The chain employs TRBV19 and TRBJ2-5, with 7 positions matching TRBD2. The CDR3 length is 15 residues. J gave up 6 bases and V 6 bases, and 13 bases lay outside the gene matches. CDR1 is LNHDA and CDR2 is SQIVND in the germline V gene (reference sequence). CDR3 DNA: TGTGCCAGTAGCCTTACTCCGGGACTATCGAAGACCCAGTACTTC. It translates to CASSLTPGLSKTQYF.

The chain combines TRBV2 with TRBJ1-4; TRBD1 matches 10 bases. The germline CDR1 and CDR2 sequences are SNHLY and FYNNEI. Losses at the gene ends were 4 bases for V and 8 bases for J; bases not matched to a gene: 7. The CDR3 contains 15 residues. CDR3 protein: CASSGDRGREEKLFF. DNA for the CDR3: TGTGCCAGCAGTGGGGACAGGGGCCGAGAAGAAAAACTGTTTTTT. Full variable domain (outside the CDR3, taken from reference TRBV2 and TRBJ1-4): EPEVTQTPSHQVTQMGQEVILRCVPISNHLYFYWYRQILGQKVEFLVSFYNNEISEKSEIFDDQFSVERPDGSNFTLKIRSTKLEDSAMYFCASSGDRGREEKLFFGSGTQLSVL.

The rearrangement joins TRBV28 to TRBJ1-1, with 8 bases fitting TRBD1. The V gene end was trimmed by 5 bases and the J gene end by 5 bases; junction bases not matched to a gene: 7. This CDR3 is 14 amino acids long. Germline V gives CDR1 MDHEN, CDR2 SYDVKM. CDR3 DNA sequence: TGTGCCAGCAGTCCCAGGGGGCGCGGGACTGAAGCTTTCTTT. This sequence encodes CASSPRGRGTEAFF.

The V and J genes are TRBV11-2 and TRBJ2-7; tentatively, D is TRBD2 (5 bases). This CDR3 is 13 amino acids long. Germline CDR1 SGHAT, CDR2 FQNNGV. Trimming left V 5 bases short and J 7 bases short, with 15 bases between. The CDR3 DNA reads TGTGCCAGCAGCCTTTCGGGGAATTGGGAGCAGTACTTC. Protein product: CASSLSGNWEQYF.

This clone was found once. The chain couples TRBV6-5 to TRBJ1-2, with 7 bases identical to TRBD1. The CDR3 covers 13 residues. Germline V gene lookup returns CDR1 MNHEY and CDR2 SVGAGI. Trimming cost V 4 bases and J 2 bases; bases outside gene matches: 1. The CDR3 region is CASSLQGNYGYTF. In DNA form, the CDR3 reads TGTGCCAGCAGTTTACAGGGGAACTATGGCTACACCTTC.

The chain combines TRBV2 with TRBJ1-2; TRBD1 aligns across 9 bases. This CDR3 is built from 16 residues. The ends lost 5 bases at V and 4 bases at J; junction bases unmatched: 11. Germline V lookup: CDR1 SNHLY, CDR2 FYNNEI. As DNA, the CDR3 is TGTGCCAGCAGTACAGGGGGCGCAGGTTTGGGCTATGGCTACACCTTC. Amino acid sequence: CASSTGGAGLGYGYTF.

This chain links TRBV5-4 with TRBJ2-3; D ambiguous. The germline V gene has CDR1 SGHNT and CDR2 YYREEE (reference sequence). Between the trimmed V and J ends, which lost 4 bases and 4 bases, there was a span of 16 bases. The length of the CDR3 is 15 residues. In DNA, the CDR3 is TGTGCCAGCAGCCCGACGGAGCTTTCGTCAGATACGCAGTATTTT. As protein: CASSPTELSSDTQYF.

The J gene is TRBJ2-5, the V gene TRBV19; no definite D call. This CDR3 is 13 amino acids long. From germline, CDR1 is LNHDA and CDR2 SQIVND (reference sequence). V gave up 3 bases and J gave up 5 bases, with 10 bases separating them. Written as DNA, the CDR3 is TGTGCCAGTAGTATTGGGCCTGGCGAGACCCAGTACTTC. It translates to CASSIGPGETQYF.

The chain has TRBV11-3 and TRBJ2-1; D not certain. V lost 5 bases and J 1 base, leaving 6 bases between the germline ends. The CDR3 contains 13 residues. Per germline, CDR1 SGHNT and CDR2 YENEEA. CDR3 loop: CASSLFSYNEQFF. The CDR3 coding sequence is TGTGCCAGCAGCCTTTTTTCCTACAATGAGCAGTTCTTC.

This chain uses TRBV25-1 with TRBJ2-5; no definite D call. The CDR3 sequence is 15 residues long. The V end was cut by 0 bases, the J end by 2 bases, with 10 bases between. Germline lookup yields CDR1 MGHDK and CDR2 SYGVNS. CDR3 sequence (DNA): TGTGCCAGCAGTGAATATGGTTTAGTTCAAGAGACCCAGTACTTC. This codes for CASSEYGLVQETQYF.